This T cell receptor (beta chain) was recovered during a study of blood T cells in healthy people across ages (dated by TCRdb to 2015 to 2017). General notes on the study: Template switching captured roughly one uniquely barcoded TCR beta cDNA molecule per two T cells in model experiments. To avoid experimental bias, donors of different ages were spread randomly across the sequencing lanes. Four age groups were formed from the donors: young (average 16 years), middle-aged (approximately 40), aged (approximately 60) and long-lived (about 80). Two additional independent replicas of 1 million unique cDNA reads from the same blood draw were analyzed for two donors (one aged 18 to 29 and one aged 80 or older). Age-related changes in TCR beta repertoire diversity were measured in the study by deep sequencing normalized with unique cDNA molecular identifiers. Overall study outcomes, separate from this receptor: The long-lived group showed more naive CD4+ T cells, fewer expanded clones and increased TCR diversity than the aged group, suggesting age selection. Conclusive comparison of naive and antigen-experienced compartments was prevented by the profiling of bulk unsorted PBMCs. Observed TCR beta diversity correlated strongly with the percentage of naive T cells measured by flow cytometry. Estimates of total diversity based on one million sequenced T cells were regarded as lower bounds and as underestimates. As age increased, observed TCR beta diversity per million T cells dropped in a roughly linear way, and a significant reduction was already evident by age 40. Because the CMV infection status of the donors was unknown, age-related changes in expanded clonotypes may potentially have been confounded.

Libraries were prepared through 5' RACE. The run used an Illumina HiSeq 2500. The second PCR ran for roughly 7 to 11 cycles and used a J-beta primer mix along with a sample-barcoded 5' primer. A unique molecular identifier was introduced onto each TCR beta cDNA molecule by a template-switch 5' adaptor carrying 12 random nucleotides. Each sample yielded at least 3 million CDR3-containing paired-end reads. All of the RNA was converted into first-strand cDNA using the Mint cDNA synthesis kit, with a TRBC-specific oligonucleotide serving as the primer. All cDNA was treated with uracil-DNA glycosylase and then went through a first 18-cycle PCR with the universal primers M1SS and BC2_uni_R. On the study's bioinformatics: For normalization, 1 million high-quality reads were randomly selected from each sample, with every read carrying a distinct molecular identifier. Reads with shared molecular identifiers were discarded instead of being binned into consensus sequences. MiTCR, run with a Q25 quality threshold and the strictest error-elimination algorithm, handled CDR3 identification, clonotype clustering and error correction. A nonparametric unseen species model with Euler transformation was used to estimate a lower bound on total TCR beta diversity. The public sequencing data were trimmed at Q25 with fastp and processed into clonotypes with MiXCR by TCRdb, which kept only in-frame beta chains. Under each unique CDR3 protein, matching rows form one entry showing the most common genes and DNA. These V and J calls rely on TCRdb rather than the paper's analysis. This sample lists 800,000 to 1,000,000 distinct CDR3 sequences; roughly 50% were detected once. The ten largest clones add up to 13% of the sample.

The donors were roughly 40 Caucasian individuals from Russia, aged roughly 6 to 100 years, who were systemically healthy. Each donor gave roughly 11 milliliters of peripheral blood, drawn into EDTA-treated Vacutainer tubes. Ficoll-Paque density-gradient centrifugation was used to isolate PBMCs, with at least 6 million per sample. Total RNA was extracted from PBMCs with Trizol reagent, with at least 5.5 micrograms obtained per sample. Naive CD45RAhigh/CD27high T cell percentages were measured by flow cytometry on a PBMC aliquot from every donor. Inclusive of the bounding cysteine and phenylalanine, the CDR3 is 14 residues long. Only the CDR3 region is kept as DNA, spanning 42 bases read in frame from base 1. The germline V gene (reference sequence) sets CDR1 to LGHDT and CDR2 to YNNKEL. About this clonotype itself: Its antigen is currently not known. No base quality information exists; no much larger clone differs at one position.

Input material: blood. The V and J genes are TRBV3-1 and TRBJ2-7, and 8 bases in between align with TRBD2. The J call may be in error: the DNA end matches TRBJ2-5 better. The source of this sequence is a man younger than 45 in good health. Here the CDR3 is given as CASSRRGDQETQYF. In nucleotides, the sequence is TGTGCCAGCAGCCGGCGGGGGGACCAAGAGACCCAGTACTTC.